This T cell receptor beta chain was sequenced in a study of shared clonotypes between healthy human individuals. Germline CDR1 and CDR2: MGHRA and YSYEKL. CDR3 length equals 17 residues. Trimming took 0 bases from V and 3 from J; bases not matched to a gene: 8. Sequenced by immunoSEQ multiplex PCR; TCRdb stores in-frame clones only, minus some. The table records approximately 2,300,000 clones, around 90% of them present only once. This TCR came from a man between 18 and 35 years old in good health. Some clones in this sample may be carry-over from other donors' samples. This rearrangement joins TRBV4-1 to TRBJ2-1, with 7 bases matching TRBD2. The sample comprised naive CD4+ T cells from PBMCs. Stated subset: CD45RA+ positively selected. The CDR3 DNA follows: TGCGCCAGCAGCCAAGAGGGCGCACTAGCGCACTACAATGAGCAGTTCTTC. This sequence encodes CASSQEGALAHYNEQFF.